Presented here are 25 T cell receptor beta chains from one specimen sequenced in a study of human T cells and chemical hapten exposure. Time point reported: patch test 1, 2 weeks after DPC sensitization. Treatment specified: therapeutic diphenylcyclopropenone sensitization with weekly scalp DPC. TCRdb itself ran the RACE reads through MiXCR, one entry per CDR3 protein. The sample has some 340,000 distinct CDR3 sequences, around 7% seen once; the top ten hold about 8%. Sequenced material: whole blood, taken in connection with sensitization to the hapten diphenylcyclopropenone (DPC). These receptors were obtained from a woman aged 18-35 years with alopecia areata. Some clones in this sample may be carry-over from other donors' samples.

The V call is TRBV6-6, the J call TRBJ1-1, with D perhaps matching TRBD1 (6 bases). Trimming left V 2 bases short and J 4 bases short, with 17 bases between. The germline gives CDR1 MNHNY, CDR2 SVGAGI (reference sequence). The CDR3 covers 16 residues. The CDR3 DNA reads as TGTGCCAGCAGTTACCGGGGGGCCAGACGGGGCACTGAAGCTTTCTTT. Encoded protein: CASSYRGARRGTEAFF.

There are a few counts of this clonotype. This sequence joins TRBV28 and TRBJ1-2; D remains unclear. The CDR3 covers 14 residues. Germline CDR1 and CDR2: MDHEN and SYDVKM. V lost 3 bases and J lost 5, with 13 bases in between. CDR3 sequence reads: CASSFVPGVYGYTF. CDR3 DNA sequence: TGTGCCAGCAGTTTTGTTCCGGGAGTTTATGGCTACACCTTC.

The chain couples TRBV7-2 to TRBJ2-2, with a possible D match to TRBD2 (6 bases). The CDR3 sequence is 16 residues long. Germline V gene sequence: CDR1 SGHTA, CDR2 FQGNSA. Deletions cut 5 bases from V and 6 bases from J, with 19 bases between. Written as DNA, the CDR3 is TGTGCCAGCAGCCCTCAGTCGACTAGTCTGGCCGGGGAGCTGTTTTTT. Translation gives CASSPQSTSLAGELFF.

This clonotype was recorded at least ten times. The chain combines TRBV6-5 with TRBJ2-5; D possibly uses TRBD1 or TRBD2 (5 bases each). Germline V lookup: CDR1 MNHEY, CDR2 SVGAGI. CDR3 size: 16 residues. Trimming removed 0 bases from V and 4 bases from J, with 15 bases in between. The CDR3 bases are TGTGCCAGCAGTTACTCAGACCCGGGGACCTCAGAGACCCAGTACTTC. Residues: CASSYSDPGTSETQYF.

This clonotype was found many times. The rearrangement uses TRBV6-2 or TRBV6-3 and TRBJ2-1, with 11 nucleotides matching TRBD2. This CDR3 contains 16 residues. The junction had 8 bases not matched to a gene; V was cut back by 4 bases and J by 6 bases. The germline CDR1 and CDR2 sequences are MNHEY and SVGEGT. CDR3 coding DNA: TGTGCCAGCAGTTCAAGACTAGCGGGGTCAAGCAATGAGCAGTTCTTC. Its translation is CASSSRLAGSSNEQFF.

This chain joins TRBV18 and TRBJ2-2; possible D gene TRBD1, 6 bases. The CDR3 length is 15 residues. V lost 3 bases to trimming and J lost 1 base, with 9 bases between them. Per the germline V gene, CDR1 is KGHSH and CDR2 is LQKENI. This chain's CDR3 is CASSPMDRNTGELFF. Here the CDR3 DNA reads TGTGCCAGCTCACCGATGGACAGGAACACCGGGGAGCTGTTTTTT.

The chain carries TRBV4-2 and TRBJ1-3; possible D gene TRBD1, 6 bases. The V gene's germline CDR1 is LGHNA and CDR2 YNFKEQ. The CDR3 sequence is 14 residues long. Trimming removed 0 bases at V and 8 bases at J, with 11 bases between. The DNA of the CDR3 is TGTGCCAGCAGCCAAGACAGGGGTCGGTACACCATATATTTT. This translates into CASSQDRGRYTIYF.

The chain joins TRBV28 to TRBJ2-7, with 10 bases that match TRBD1. Germline CDR1 MDHEN, CDR2 SYDVKM. The CDR3 spans 15 residues. Germline trimming cut 6 bases from V and 4 bases from J; bases unmatched to any gene: 9. This CDR3 reads CASSRPGTGEYEQYF. The CDR3 coding sequence is TGTGCCAGCAGCCGCCCCGGGACAGGGGAGTACGAGCAGTACTTC.

A few counts support this clonotype. The J gene is TRBJ2-5, the V gene TRBV5-1; 8 bases are shared with TRBD1. Germline values: CDR1 SGHRS, CDR2 YFSETQ. The CDR3 is 16 amino acids. The trim removed 4 bases at V and 0 bases at J, leaving 8 bases unmatched. CDR3 amino acids: CASSAGTGGYQETQYF. The CDR3 DNA sequence: TGCGCCAGCAGCGCTGGGACAGGAGGGTACCAAGAGACCCAGTACTTC.

The sample holds a few counts of this clonotype. This chain uses TRBV4-3 with TRBJ2-3; the D is unclear. Trimming shortened V by 3 bases and J by 1 base, and 8 bases separated the two germline ends. Germline assignment: CDR1 LGHNA and CDR2 YSLEER. The CDR3 is 14 residues long. The CDR3 sequence is CASSQRSGTDTQYF. The CDR3 nucleotides are TGCGCCAGCAGCCAGCGGTCAGGCACAGATACGCAGTATTTT.

This clonotype has at least ten counts. The chain couples TRBV7-2 to TRBJ2-3; D gene unclear. Trimming stripped 5 bases from V and 11 bases from J, with 11 bases between. The CDR3 contains 11 residues. CDR1 is SGHTA and CDR2 is FQGNSA in the germline V gene. Here the CDR3 reads CASSRTDQQYF. The CDR3 DNA is TGTGCCAGCAGCCGGACCGACCAGCAGTATTTT.

This clonotype turned up a few times. V usage is TRBV11-3 and J usage is TRBJ2-3; 8 positions match TRBD1. Germline CDR1 reads SGHNT; CDR2 reads YENEEA. The V and J ends lost 5 bases and 3 bases, in that order; junction bases with no gene match: 7. The CDR3 consists of 15 residues. As DNA, the CDR3 is TGTGCCAGCAGCCACAGACAGGGGTTGACAGATACGCAGTATTTT. As protein: CASSHRQGLTDTQYF.

The chain recombines TRBV29-1 with TRBJ2-5; D is ambiguous. CDR3 length: 13 amino acids. V gave up 0 bases and J gave up 5 bases, with 10 bases separating them. Per germline, CDR1 SQVTM and CDR2 ANQGSEA. The CDR3 reads CSVEEQLWETQYF. The CDR3 DNA is TGCAGCGTTGAAGAGCAACTGTGGGAGACCCAGTACTTC.

In this sample, this clonotype turned up a few times. This rearrangement joins TRBV12-3 or TRBV12-4 to TRBJ2-2; D possibly corresponds to TRBD2 (6 bases). The V and J ends lost 6 bases and 4 bases respectively, with 12 bases between them. The CDR3 covers 14 residues. The chain's CDR3 is CASRPKEGTGELFF. Here the CDR3 DNA reads TGTGCCAGCAGACCCAAGGAGGGCACCGGGGAGCTGTTTTTT.

This clonotype was seen ten or more times. The rearrangement joins TRBV2 to TRBJ2-3; 7 bases match TRBD1. Germline trimming cut 2 bases from V and 4 bases from J; bases unmatched to any gene: 6. CDR1 SNHLY and CDR2 FYNNEI come from the germline V gene. The CDR3 consists of 15 residues. The CDR3 region is CASSENRGGADTQYF. CDR3 sequence (DNA): TGTGCCAGCAGTGAAAACCGAGGGGGCGCAGATACGCAGTATTTT.

This clonotype has ten or more counts. The V gene is TRBV6-2 or TRBV6-3, the J gene TRBJ2-6; D is ambiguous. CDR1 is MNHEY and CDR2 is SVGEGT in the germline V gene. The CDR3 spans 13 residues. The V and J ends lost 8 bases and 0 bases respectively, with 5 bases between them. In nucleotides, the CDR3 is TGTGCCAGCGTTAGCTCTGGGGCCAACGTCCTGACTTTC. Translated, it gives CASVSSGANVLTF.

The CDR3 is CASSQSFSTLYGYTF. The CDR3 DNA is TGTGCCAGCAGCCAGAGCTTTAGTACGCTCTATGGCTACACCTTC. This chain uses TRBV4-2 with TRBJ1-2; D not certain. Between the trimmed V and J ends, which lost 3 bases and 4 bases, there was a span of 15 bases. CDR1 and CDR2 (germline): LGHNA, YNFKEQ. The CDR3 consists of 15 residues.

There are many counts of this clonotype. The chain recombines TRBV6-2 or TRBV6-3 with TRBJ2-5; D perhaps matches TRBD2 (7 bases). Germline CDR1 MNHEY, CDR2 SVGEGT. This CDR3 has 17 residues. The germline V and J ends were trimmed by 2 bases and 0 bases, with 16 bases remaining between them. The CDR3 reads CASSYDRGALYQETQYF. The CDR3 region has the DNA TGTGCCAGCAGTTACGATCGGGGGGCCCTATACCAAGAGACCCAGTACTTC.

This clonotype has just a few counts. The rearrangement links TRBV7-9 to TRBJ2-5; 13 nucleotides agree with TRBD2. V was clipped by 6 bases and J by 5 bases; unmatched bases: 3. The germline V gene has CDR1 SEHNR and CDR2 FQNEAQ (reference sequence). This CDR3 has 14 amino acids. CDR3 region: CASSPGLAGETQYF. CDR3 bases: TGTGCCAGCAGTCCGGGACTAGCGGGGGAGACCCAGTACTTC.

This clonotype was detected ten times or more. This chain uses TRBV9 with TRBJ2-3, with D perhaps TRBD2 (5 bases). This CDR3 is 16 amino acids long. V lost 3 bases and J lost 2, with 16 bases in between. CDR1 is SGDLS and CDR2 is YYNGEE in the germline V gene. The CDR3 coding sequence is TGTGCCAGCAGCGGTCCTCTAGCAAATTACACAGATACGCAGTATTTT. This sequence encodes CASSGPLANYTDTQYF.

The rearrangement links TRBV28 to TRBJ1-5, with D unresolved. The ends were cut back, 1 base at V and 4 bases at J, with 8 bases in the middle. CDR3 length: 14 residues. Per germline, CDR1 MDHEN and CDR2 SYDVKM. For the CDR3, the DNA is TGTGCCAGCAGTTTATACCGGAATAATCAGCCCCAGCATTTT. Its translation is CASSLYRNNQPQHF.

The V call is TRBV20-1, the J call TRBJ2-1; TRBD1 matches 7 bases. This CDR3 has 15 residues. Germline CDR1 is DFQATT and CDR2 is SNEGSKA (reference sequence). Trimming removed 0 bases from V and 5 bases from J; junction bases left unmatched: 7. The CDR3 loop is CSARDSPGTDNEQFF. The CDR3, as DNA: TGCAGTGCTAGAGATTCGCCAGGGACAGACAATGAGCAGTTCTTC.

Many counts were recorded for this clonotype. The chain links TRBV12-3 or TRBV12-4 to TRBJ1-2; D might be TRBD1 (5 bases). The CDR3 length is 12 residues. Trimming cost V 4 bases and J 10 bases, with 13 bases left between them. CDR3 nucleotides: TGTGCCAGCAGTTCCGGGACGAACCCCTACACCTTC. Translating it yields CASSSGTNPYTF.

A few counts support this clonotype. The chain uses TRBV24-1 and TRBJ2-3; either TRBD1 or TRBD2 may fit D (5 bases each). This CDR3 spans 15 amino acids. From germline, CDR1 is KGHDR and CDR2 SFDVKD. The germline V and J ends were trimmed by 5 bases and 6 bases, with 17 bases remaining between them. This CDR3 is CATSGSGDSADTQYF. The DNA of the CDR3 is TGTGCCACCAGTGGGAGCGGCGACAGCGCGGATACGCAGTATTTT.

In this sample, this clonotype turned up many times. The V and J genes are TRBV7-2 and TRBJ2-3; 11 nucleotides align to TRBD2. V shed 1 base, J shed 6 bases, and the junction held 6 bases outside the gene matches. This CDR3 has 16 amino acids. Germline V gene sequence: CDR1 SGHTA, CDR2 FQGNSA. The CDR3 DNA is TGTGCCAGCAGCTTAGTAGCGGGGGGGCCTTCGGATACGCAGTATTTT. It yields the protein CASSLVAGGPSDTQYF.